These 29 T cell receptor beta chains originate from one sample sequenced in a study of Ad26.COV2.S vaccination and SARS-CoV-2 variants. Profiled with immunoSEQ multiplex PCR; TCRdb holds only in-frame clones, not every one. Here the sample spans some 340,000 clones, around 84% being singletons. Sample treatment: roughly 20 received Ad26.COV2.S at low or high dose, single or two shots; several received placebo; per-sample allocation not given. Collection of the samples took place on day 63 after the first injection of vaccine or placebo. Sequenced here: peripheral blood, sampled in a trial of Ad26.COV2.S vaccine versus placebo. Receptors were obtained from a person aged 18-65 years who received the Ad26.COV2.S COVID-19 vaccine or a placebo.

This clone came up a few times. The chain links TRBV6-5 to TRBJ1-1; no clear D gene. The CDR3 contains 15 residues. Trimming shortened V by 6 bases and J by 6 bases, and 20 bases separated the two germline ends. Germline V gene lookup returns CDR1 MNHEY and CDR2 SVGAGI. The CDR3 nucleotides read TGTGCCAGCAGGGACCAGAGGGTCGGTGATTCTGAAGCTTTCTTT. Translating gives CASRDQRVGDSEAFF.

In its sample, this clone was seen a few times. J is TRBJ2-2 and V is TRBV10-1; D possibly corresponds to TRBD2 (6 bases). V was trimmed by 4 bases and J by 4 bases, leaving 7 bases between them. CDR3 length equals 13 residues. Germline values: CDR1 WNHNN, CDR2 SYGVQD (reference sequence). CDR3 protein: CASSASATGELFF. The CDR3 DNA reads as TGCGCCAGCAGTGCTAGCGCCACCGGGGAGCTGTTTTTT.

The CDR3 sequence: CASRPGPNNSPLHF. In nucleotides, the CDR3 is TGTGCCAGCAGGCCGGGACCCAATAATTCACCCCTCCACTTT. The chain employs TRBV2 and TRBJ1-6, with D maybe TRBD1 (5 bases). Trimming took off 6 bases at V and 5 bases at J, with 11 bases between the two ends. CDR3 length: 14 residues. From germline, CDR1 is SNHLY and CDR2 FYNNEI. Supplemented by reference TRBV2 and TRBJ1-6, the full variable domain reads EPEVTQTPSHQVTQMGQEVILRCVPISNHLYFYWYRQILGQKVEFLVSFYNNEISEKSEIFDDQFSVERPDGSNFTLKIRSTKLEDSAMYFCASRPGPNNSPLHFGNGTRLTVT.

The chain links TRBV27 to TRBJ1-5; D might be TRBD1 (5 bases). Germline-derived CDR1 and CDR2 are MNHEY and SMNVEV (reference sequence). The CDR3 is 14 residues long. V was trimmed by 6 bases and J by 6 bases, leaving 15 bases between them. CDR3 sequence reads: CASRGGLGRQPQHF. As DNA, the CDR3 is TGTGCCAGCAGGGGGGGGTTGGGACGTCAGCCCCAGCATTTT.

The rearrangement uses TRBV6-5 and TRBJ2-1; 8 nucleotides line up with TRBD2. This CDR3 is built from 15 residues. J was trimmed by 4 bases and V by 6 bases; bases with no gene match: 8. The germline V gene has CDR1 MNHEY and CDR2 SVGAGI. The CDR3 coding sequence is TGTGCCAGCAGCCCCGGGGGGGGACGTTACAATGAGCAGTTCTTC. Protein: CASSPGGGRYNEQFF.

V and J are TRBV18 and TRBJ2-2; D assignment may be TRBD1 or TRBD2 (5 bases each). The V gene's germline CDR1 is KGHSH and CDR2 LQKENI. V shed 6 bases and J shed 5 bases, with 13 bases lying between them. The CDR3 runs 14 residues. CDR3 protein: CASSGVDRTGELFF. The CDR3 DNA reads as TGTGCCAGCTCGGGGGTCGACAGAACCGGGGAGCTGTTTTTT.

This clone occurred once. This CDR3 is CAWSVANEKLFF. The CDR3 DNA is TGTGCCTGGAGTGTGGCTAATGAAAAACTGTTTTTT. This sequence joins TRBV30 and TRBJ1-4, with D unclear. The CDR3 runs to 12 residues. The germline V and J ends were trimmed by 0 bases and 3 bases, with 2 bases remaining between them. The germline V gene encodes CDR1 GTSNPN and CDR2 SVGIG (reference sequence).

This clone was recorded only once. The chain combines TRBV28 with TRBJ1-2, with a tentative D call TRBD1 (5 bases). V lost 8 bases and J lost 2, with 12 bases in between. This CDR3 comprises 13 residues. Germline V lookup: CDR1 MDHEN, CDR2 SYDVKM. The CDR3 DNA sequence: TGTGCCAGCTCGATGGGACGGAACTATGGCTACACCTTC. This gives the protein CASSMGRNYGYTF.

This chain links TRBV30 with TRBJ2-7; either TRBD1 or TRBD2 may fit D (5 bases each). This CDR3 comprises 12 residues. CDR1 and CDR2 from the germline V gene are GTSNPN and SVGIG (reference sequence). V shed 5 bases and J shed 0 bases, with 8 bases lying between them. The CDR3 nucleotides are TGTGCCTGGCGGGGCCTCTCCTACGAGCAGTACTTC. It is translated as CAWRGLSYEQYF. The full variable domain, in which reference TRBV30 and TRBJ2-7 provide the parts outside the CDR3, is SQTIHQWPATLVQPVGSPLSLECTVEGTSNPNLYWYRQAAGRGLQLLFYSVGIGQISSEVPQNLSASRPQDRQFILSSKKLLLSDSGFYLCAWRGLSYEQYFGPGTRLTVT.

The chain is built from TRBV29-1 and TRBJ1-2; D gene ambiguous. CDR1 and CDR2 from the germline V gene are SQVTM and ANQGSEA. The CDR3 extends over 12 amino acids. Trimming pared 6 bases from V and 4 bases from J, leaving 12 bases between. CDR3 amino acids: CSVSQWGYGYTF. The CDR3, as DNA: TGCAGCGTATCACAGTGGGGCTATGGCTACACCTTC.

CDR3 DNA: TGTGCCAGCAGTCCACTAGCGGGGGGATTTAATGAGCAGTTCTTC. It translates to CASSPLAGGFNEQFF. The chain recombines TRBV11-2 with TRBJ2-1; 12 bases agree with TRBD2. Germline V gene lookup returns CDR1 SGHAT and CDR2 FQNNGV. V lost 6 bases to trimming and J lost 7 bases; unmatched junction nucleotides: 7. This CDR3 is built from 15 residues.

The V gene is TRBV19, the J gene TRBJ1-2, with D possibly being TRBD1 (5 bases). Trimming pared 3 bases from V and 7 bases from J, leaving 18 bases between. The CDR3 consists of 15 residues. Per the germline V gene, CDR1 is LNHDA and CDR2 is SQIVND (reference sequence). Here the CDR3 DNA reads TGTGCCAGTAGTATCGGACATTTAGCAGGTGGTGGCTACACCTTC. The encoded protein is CASSIGHLAGGGYTF.

CDR3 sequence reads: CASSLEGTSGGSYNEQFF. The CDR3 nucleotides are TGCGCCAGCAGCTTGGAAGGGACTAGCGGGGGAAGCTACAATGAGCAGTTCTTC. The chain joins TRBV5-1 to TRBJ2-1, with TRBD2 matching over 14 bases. CDR1 and CDR2 from the germline V gene are SGHRS and YFSETQ. V lost 0 bases, J lost 3 bases, and 5 bases stayed unmatched. The CDR3 is 18 amino acids.

The V call is TRBV19, the J call TRBJ1-3; the match to TRBD1 covers 8 bases. The germline CDR1 and CDR2 sequences are LNHDA and SQIVND (reference sequence). The CDR3 contains 17 residues. With 3 bases clipped from V and 4 bases from J, the junction kept 11 bases outside the gene matches. The CDR3, as DNA: TGTGCCAGTAGTATGAGCCCTGGACAGGGAAGAGGAAACACCATATATTTT. Translated, it gives CASSMSPGQGRGNTIYF. Drawing the rest from reference TRBV19 and TRBJ1-3, the complete variable domain is DGGITQSPKYLFRKEGQNVTLSCEQNLNHDAMYWYRQDPGQGLRLIYYSQIVNDFQKGDIAEGYSVSREKKESFPLTVTSAQKNPTAFYLCASSMSPGQGRGNTIYFGEGSWLTVV.

The chain has TRBV3-1 (or the pseudogene TRBV3-2) and TRBJ2-3; 12 bases fit TRBD2. CDR1 is LGHDT and CDR2 is YNNKEL in the germline V gene (reference sequence). CDR3 length equals 14 residues. The junction had 3 bases not matched to a gene; V was cut back by 0 bases and J by 11 bases. DNA for the CDR3: TGTGCCAGCAGCCAAGATCTGACTAGCGGGGGGCAGTATTTT. Amino acids: CASSQDLTSGGQYF.

This clone was detected only a few times. The chain carries TRBV7-9 and TRBJ2-2, with D perhaps assigned TRBD1 or TRBD2 (5 bases each). The germline gives CDR1 SEHNR, CDR2 FQNEAQ (reference sequence). This CDR3 comprises 16 residues. The V gene lost 2 bases and the J gene lost 5 bases, with 15 bases spanning the gap. This chain's CDR3 is CASSLMRGPGTGELFF. CDR3 nucleotides: TGTGCCAGCAGCTTAATGAGGGGCCCTGGAACCGGGGAGCTGTTTTTT. The entire variable domain, with the rest obtained from reference TRBV7-9 and TRBJ2-2, is as follows: DTGVSQNPRHKITKRGQNVTFRCDPISEHNRLYWYRQTLGQGPEFLTYFQNEAQLEKSRLLSDRFSAERPKGSFSTLEIQRTEQGDSAMYLCASSLMRGPGTGELFFGEGSRLTVL.

This chain uses TRBV7-2 with TRBJ1-5, with a possible D match to TRBD1 (6 bases). The ends were cut back, 1 base at V and 7 bases at J, with 14 bases in the middle. This CDR3 is built from 15 residues. From germline, CDR1 is SGHTA and CDR2 FQGNSA. Here the CDR3 DNA reads TGTGCCAGCAGCTTAGAAATCGGCAGGGGACAGCCCCAGCATTTT. This encodes CASSLEIGRGQPQHF.

This chain connects TRBV7-2 to TRBJ2-7, with a tentative D call TRBD1 (6 bases). Germline-derived CDR1 and CDR2 are SGHTA and FQGNSA. The V gene lost 5 bases and the J gene lost 3 bases, with 17 bases spanning the gap. This CDR3 comprises 15 residues. In DNA form, the CDR3 reads TGTGCCAGCAGCCTGGGGGCAGGATTCATCTACGAGCAGTACTTC. This translates into CASSLGAGFIYEQYF.

The chain uses TRBV6-1 and TRBJ2-5, with TRBD1 matching 7 bases. The V gene's germline CDR1 is MNHNS and CDR2 SASEGT. The CDR3 is made up of 15 amino acids. V shed 2 bases, J shed 1 base, and the junction held 4 bases outside the gene matches. In nucleotides, the CDR3 is TGTGCCAGCAGTGAATGGGGACAGAGCCAAGAGACCCAGTACTTC. The encoded protein is CASSEWGQSQETQYF.

The chain carries TRBV5-1 and TRBJ2-1, with D perhaps matching TRBD1 (5 bases). This CDR3 comprises 15 residues. Germline V CDR1 and CDR2: SGHRS, YFSETQ. Trimming removed 4 bases from V and 3 bases from J, with 14 bases in between. Here the CDR3 reads CASSRVGQGYNEQFF. As DNA, the CDR3 is TGCGCCAGCAGCCGGGTGGGGCAGGGCTACAATGAGCAGTTCTTC.

The V and J genes are TRBV5-1 and TRBJ2-1; 12 bases map to TRBD2. From germline, CDR1 is SGHRS and CDR2 YFSETQ. The length of the CDR3 is 20 residues. After removal of 4 bases from V and 5 bases from J, the junction contained 19 bases not matched to a gene. The CDR3 DNA sequence: TGCGCCAGCAGCCCCCGCCGTTGGACGAGACTAGCGGGGGACGACAATGAGCAGTTCTTC. Translated, it gives CASSPRRWTRLAGDDNEQFF.

This clone was recorded only once. This chain uses TRBV6-6 with TRBJ2-1; D is possibly TRBD2 (6 bases). The CDR3 sequence is 15 residues long. The germline V gene has CDR1 MNHNY and CDR2 SVGAGI (reference sequence). V gave up 2 bases and J gave up 0 bases, with 8 bases separating them. The CDR3 reads CASSYRGVSYNEQFF. Here the CDR3 DNA reads TGTGCCAGCAGTTACCGCGGGGTCTCCTACAATGAGCAGTTCTTC.

V gene TRBV19 combines with J gene TRBJ1-3; D not certain. Germline V gene lookup returns CDR1 LNHDA and CDR2 SQIVND (reference sequence). CDR3 length: 15 amino acids. Trimming left V 3 bases short and J 4 bases short, with 13 bases between. Here the CDR3 DNA reads TGTGCCAGTAGTATTAACGGGAACTGGGGAAACACCATATATTTT. It encodes CASSINGNWGNTIYF.

The chain recombines TRBV11-2 with TRBJ1-1; the D is unclear. CDR1 is SGHAT, CDR2 FQNNGV, per germline. This CDR3 spans 16 amino acids. V dropped 8 bases and J dropped 2 bases, with 21 bases sitting between them. CDR3 region: CASHSSRGDRNTEAFF. The CDR3 nucleotides are TGTGCCAGCCATTCTAGTCGTGGCGACCGAAACACTGAAGCTTTCTTT. Complete variable domain (other parts from reference TRBV11-2 and TRBJ1-1): EAGVAQSPRYKIIEKRQSVAFWCNPISGHATLYWYQQILGQGPKLLIQFQNNGVVDDSQLPKDRFSAERLKGVDSTLKIQPAKLEDSAVYLCASHSSRGDRNTEAFFGQGTRLTVV.

J is TRBJ2-2 and V is TRBV5-1; tentatively, D is TRBD1 (6 bases). The length of the CDR3 is 16 residues. The ends were cut back, 3 bases at V and 5 bases at J, with 17 bases in the middle. From germline, CDR1 is SGHRS and CDR2 YFSETQ. CDR3 residues: CASSSQGTGGTGELFF. The CDR3 coding sequence is TGCGCCAGCAGCTCCCAGGGGACGGGTGGTACCGGGGAGCTGTTTTTT.

The chain recombines TRBV7-6 with TRBJ1-1, with D possibly being TRBD1 (6 bases). This CDR3 contains 14 residues. Per the germline V gene, CDR1 is SGHVS and CDR2 is FNYEAQ. The ends were cut back, 6 bases at V and 0 bases at J, with 11 bases in the middle. The CDR3 nucleotides are TGTGCCAGCAGTTGGACAGCGATGAACACTGAAGCTTTCTTT. Protein sequence: CASSWTAMNTEAFF.

J is TRBJ1-5 and V is TRBV5-8; 7 nucleotides agree with TRBD1. This CDR3 contains 14 residues. Germline V CDR1 and CDR2: SGHTS, YDEGEE. V trimming: 0 bases; J trimming: 6 bases; junction bases outside the gene matches: 3. The CDR3 coding sequence is TGTGCCAGCAGCTTGGAGGGGGCGCGTCAGCCCCAGCATTTT. Amino acids: CASSLEGARQPQHF.

The chain joins TRBV7-3 to TRBJ2-2; a weak D match, TRBD1 (5 bases). CDR1 is SGHTA, CDR2 FQGTGA, per germline. This CDR3 comprises 13 residues. V dropped 5 bases and J dropped 5 bases, with 9 bases sitting between them. DNA for the CDR3: TGTGCCAGCAGCCCTCGACAGACCGGGGAGCTGTTTTTT. Its translation is CASSPRQTGELFF.

This clone has just one count. The chain uses TRBV6-4 and TRBJ1-2, with D possibly matching TRBD1 (5 bases). Trimming removed 2 bases at V and 5 bases at J, with 9 bases between. The CDR3 is made up of 13 amino acids. CDR1 is MRHNA, CDR2 SNTAGT, per germline. This CDR3 reads CASSDGTLYGYTF. The CDR3 DNA follows: TGTGCCAGCAGTGACGGGACTTTATATGGCTACACCTTC.